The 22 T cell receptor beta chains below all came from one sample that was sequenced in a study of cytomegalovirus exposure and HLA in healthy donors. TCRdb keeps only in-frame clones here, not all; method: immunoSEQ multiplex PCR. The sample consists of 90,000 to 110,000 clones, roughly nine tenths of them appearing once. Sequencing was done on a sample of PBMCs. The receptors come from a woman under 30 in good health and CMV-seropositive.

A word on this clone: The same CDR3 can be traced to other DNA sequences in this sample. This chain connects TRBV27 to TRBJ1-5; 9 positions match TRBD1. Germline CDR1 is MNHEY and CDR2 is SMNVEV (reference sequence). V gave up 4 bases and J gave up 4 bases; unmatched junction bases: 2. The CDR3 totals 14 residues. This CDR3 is CASSSGTGNQPQHF. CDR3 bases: TGTGCCAGCAGTTCCGGGACAGGGAATCAGCCCCAGCATTTT.

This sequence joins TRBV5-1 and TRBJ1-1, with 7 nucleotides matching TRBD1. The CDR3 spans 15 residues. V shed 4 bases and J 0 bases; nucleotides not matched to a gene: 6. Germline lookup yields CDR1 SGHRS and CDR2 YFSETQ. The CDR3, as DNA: TGCGCCAGCAGCAGGGACAGTTCGATGAACACTGAAGCTTTCTTT. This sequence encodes CASSRDSSMNTEAFF.

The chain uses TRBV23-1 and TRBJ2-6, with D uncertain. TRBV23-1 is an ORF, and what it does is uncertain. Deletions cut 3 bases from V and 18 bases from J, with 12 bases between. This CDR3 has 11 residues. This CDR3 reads CASSHCHTRTF. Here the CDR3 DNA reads TGCGCCAGCAGTCACTGTCATACCAGGACTTTC.

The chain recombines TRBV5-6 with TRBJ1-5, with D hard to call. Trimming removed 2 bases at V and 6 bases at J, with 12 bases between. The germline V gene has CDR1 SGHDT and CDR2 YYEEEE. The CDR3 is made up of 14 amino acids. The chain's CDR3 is CASSFGGNGQPQHF. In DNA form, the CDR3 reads TGTGCCAGCAGCTTCGGAGGTAACGGTCAGCCCCAGCATTTT.

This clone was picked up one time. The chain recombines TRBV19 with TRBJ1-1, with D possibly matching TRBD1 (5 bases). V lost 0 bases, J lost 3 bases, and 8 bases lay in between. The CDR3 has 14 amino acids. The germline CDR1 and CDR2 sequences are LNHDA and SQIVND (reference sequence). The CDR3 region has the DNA TGTGCCAGTAGTATAGAAGGGGTAGACACTGAAGCTTTCTTT. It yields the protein CASSIEGVDTEAFF.

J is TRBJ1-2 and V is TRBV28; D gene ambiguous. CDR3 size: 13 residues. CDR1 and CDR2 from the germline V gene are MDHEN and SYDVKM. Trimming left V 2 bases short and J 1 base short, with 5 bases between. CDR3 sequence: CASSLNINYGYTF. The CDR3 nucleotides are TGTGCCAGCAGTTTAAACATTAACTATGGCTACACCTTC.

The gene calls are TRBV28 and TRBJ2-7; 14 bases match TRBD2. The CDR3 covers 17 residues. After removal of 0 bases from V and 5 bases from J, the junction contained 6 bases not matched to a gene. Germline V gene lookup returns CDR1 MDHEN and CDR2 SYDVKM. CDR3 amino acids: CASSLWTGLAGANEQYF. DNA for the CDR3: TGTGCCAGCAGTTTATGGACGGGACTAGCGGGAGCAAACGAGCAGTACTTC.

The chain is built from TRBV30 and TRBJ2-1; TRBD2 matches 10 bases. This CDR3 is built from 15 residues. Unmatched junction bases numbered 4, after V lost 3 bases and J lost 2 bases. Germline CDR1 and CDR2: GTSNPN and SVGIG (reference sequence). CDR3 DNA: TGTGCCTGGAGCCGACTAGCGGGTCCCTACAATGAGCAGTTCTTC. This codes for CAWSRLAGPYNEQFF.

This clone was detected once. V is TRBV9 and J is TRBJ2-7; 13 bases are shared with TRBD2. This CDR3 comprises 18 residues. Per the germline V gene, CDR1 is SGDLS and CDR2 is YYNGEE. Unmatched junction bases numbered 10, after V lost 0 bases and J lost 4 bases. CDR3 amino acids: CASSVGLAGGQGRYEQYF. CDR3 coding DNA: TGTGCCAGCAGCGTAGGACTAGCGGGGGGCCAAGGCAGGTACGAGCAGTACTTC.

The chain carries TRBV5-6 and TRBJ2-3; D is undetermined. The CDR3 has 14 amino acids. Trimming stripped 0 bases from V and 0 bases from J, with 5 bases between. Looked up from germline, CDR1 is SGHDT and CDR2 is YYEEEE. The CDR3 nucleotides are TGTGCCAGCAGCTTGGAATCTAGCACAGATACGCAGTATTTT. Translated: CASSLESSTDTQYF. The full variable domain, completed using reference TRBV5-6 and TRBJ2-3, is DAGVTQSPTHLIKTRGQQVTLRCSPKSGHDTVSWYQQALGQGPQFIFQYYEEEERQRGNFPDRFSGHQFPNYSSELNVNALLLGDSALYLCASSLESSTDTQYFGPGTRLTVL.

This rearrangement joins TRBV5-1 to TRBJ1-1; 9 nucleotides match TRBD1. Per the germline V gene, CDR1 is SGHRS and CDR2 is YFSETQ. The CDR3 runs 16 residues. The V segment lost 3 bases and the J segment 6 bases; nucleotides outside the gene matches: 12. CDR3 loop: CASSSNLPGQGSEAFF. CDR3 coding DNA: TGCGCCAGCAGCTCCAACCTGCCGGGACAGGGTTCTGAAGCTTTCTTT.

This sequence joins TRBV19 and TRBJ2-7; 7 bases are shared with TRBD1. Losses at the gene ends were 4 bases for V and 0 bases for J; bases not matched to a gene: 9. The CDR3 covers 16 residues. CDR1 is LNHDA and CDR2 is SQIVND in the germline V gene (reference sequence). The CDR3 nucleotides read TGTGCCAGTAGTACATCCCGGACAGGTATCTCCTACGAGCAGTACTTC. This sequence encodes CASSTSRTGISYEQYF.

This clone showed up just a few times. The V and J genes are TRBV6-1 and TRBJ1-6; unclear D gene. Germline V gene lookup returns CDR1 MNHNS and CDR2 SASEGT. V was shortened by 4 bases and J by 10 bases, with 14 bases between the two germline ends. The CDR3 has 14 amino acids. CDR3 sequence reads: CASSVGGGRSPLHF. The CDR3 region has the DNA TGTGCCAGCAGTGTTGGAGGAGGGCGATCACCCCTCCACTTT.

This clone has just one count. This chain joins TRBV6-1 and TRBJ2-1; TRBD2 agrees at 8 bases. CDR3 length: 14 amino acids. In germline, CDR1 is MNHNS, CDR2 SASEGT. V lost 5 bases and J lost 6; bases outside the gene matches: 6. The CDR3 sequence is CASSFKAGVNEQFF. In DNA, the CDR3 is TGTGCCAGCAGTTTTAAAGCGGGAGTCAATGAGCAGTTCTTC.

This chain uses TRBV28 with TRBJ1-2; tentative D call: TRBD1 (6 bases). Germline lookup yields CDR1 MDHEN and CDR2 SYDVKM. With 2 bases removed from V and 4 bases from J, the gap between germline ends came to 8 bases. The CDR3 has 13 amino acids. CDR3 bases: TGTGCCAGCAGTTTACCCAGGGGCTATGGCTACACCTTC. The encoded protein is CASSLPRGYGYTF.

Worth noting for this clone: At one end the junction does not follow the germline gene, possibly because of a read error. DNA for the CDR3: TGTGCCAGCACTTTACAGGGGGCTGGCAATCAGCCCCAGCATTTT. Translation gives CASTLQGAGNQPQHF. The chain couples TRBV28 to TRBJ1-5; 9 nucleotides line up with TRBD1. The CDR3 is made up of 15 amino acids. Germline-derived CDR1 and CDR2 are MDHEN and SYDVKM.

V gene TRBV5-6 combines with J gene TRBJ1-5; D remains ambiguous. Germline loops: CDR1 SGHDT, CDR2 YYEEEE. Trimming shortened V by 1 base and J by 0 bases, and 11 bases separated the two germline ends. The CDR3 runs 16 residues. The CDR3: CASSLRQEVSNQPQHF. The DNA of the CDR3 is TGTGCCAGCAGCTTGAGGCAGGAGGTTAGCAATCAGCCCCAGCATTTT.

In DNA form, the CDR3 reads TGTGCCAGCAGCTTAAGGTCGAGGGCCAGGGGGCATTTTCAGCCCCAGCATTTT. Translated: CASSLRSRARGHFQPQHF. The chain joins TRBV7-8 to TRBJ1-5; 8 bases map to TRBD1. The V gene's germline CDR1 is SGHVS and CDR2 FQNEAQ. Losses at the gene ends were 2 bases for V and 6 bases for J; bases not matched to a gene: 15. This CDR3 is built from 18 residues.

The CDR3 protein is CASSLLQGAYEQYF. The CDR3 DNA sequence: TGCGCCAGCAGCTTGCTACAGGGAGCCTACGAGCAGTACTTC. The V gene is TRBV5-1, the J gene TRBJ2-7, with TRBD1 as a possible D gene (6 bases). With 1 base removed from V and 2 bases from J, the gap between germline ends came to 10 bases. The CDR3 runs 14 residues. Germline V CDR1 and CDR2: SGHRS, YFSETQ.

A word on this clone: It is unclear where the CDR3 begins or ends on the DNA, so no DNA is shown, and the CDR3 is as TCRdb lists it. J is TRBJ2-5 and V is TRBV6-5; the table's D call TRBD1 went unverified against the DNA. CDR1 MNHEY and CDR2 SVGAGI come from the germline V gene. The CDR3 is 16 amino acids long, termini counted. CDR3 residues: CASSSSMTGYQETQYF.

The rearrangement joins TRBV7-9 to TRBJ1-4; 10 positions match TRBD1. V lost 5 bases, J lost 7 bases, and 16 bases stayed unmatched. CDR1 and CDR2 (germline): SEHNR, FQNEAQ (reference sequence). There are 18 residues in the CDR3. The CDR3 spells CASSPDRGKRGRGEKLFF. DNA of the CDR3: TGTGCCAGCAGCCCGGACAGGGGGAAACGTGGTCGCGGTGAAAAACTGTTTTTT. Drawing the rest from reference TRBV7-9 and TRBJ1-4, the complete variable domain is DTGVSQNPRHKITKRGQNVTFRCDPISEHNRLYWYRQTLGQGPEFLTYFQNEAQLEKSRLLSDRFSAERPKGSFSTLEIQRTEQGDSAMYLCASSPDRGKRGRGEKLFFGSGTQLSVL.

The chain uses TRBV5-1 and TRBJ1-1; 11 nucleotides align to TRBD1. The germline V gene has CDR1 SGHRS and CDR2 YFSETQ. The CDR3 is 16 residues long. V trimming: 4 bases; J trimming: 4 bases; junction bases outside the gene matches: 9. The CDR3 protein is CASSRDRGTRGTEAFF. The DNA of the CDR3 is TGCGCCAGCAGCCGGGACAGGGGGACCAGGGGCACTGAAGCTTTCTTT. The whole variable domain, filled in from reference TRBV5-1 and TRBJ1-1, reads KAGVTQTPRYLIKTRGQQVTLSCSPISGHRSVSWYQQTPGQGLQFLFEYFSETQRNKGNFPGRFSGRQFSNSRSEMNVSTLELGDSALYLCASSRDRGTRGTEAFFGQGTRLTVV.